This T cell receptor beta chain was identified during a study of vaccination effects on CD4 cells after COVID-19. Concerning this clone: Its target is not known.

The culture ran for approximately 10 days, and then CD4+ T cells were isolated. IL-2 medium took the place of half the medium on both days 3 and 7. Between the trimmed V and J ends, which lost 2 bases and 0 bases, there was a span of 10 bases. Germline loops: CDR1 LNHDA, CDR2 SQIVND (reference sequence). CDR3 length: 15 residues. Profiling relied on immunoSEQ multiplex PCR, and the TCRdb table lists in-frame clones only, not all of them. The profile covers some 49,000 clones, with about 70% appearing a single time and around 8.9% taken by the ten largest. This chain joins TRBV19 and TRBJ1-2; D unresolved. This TCR was sampled from a human donor who had a prior SARS-CoV-2 infection. The specimen was CD4+ T cells from PBMCs cultured without peptide, collected before COVID-19 vaccination. CDR3 residues: CASSIRFGPNYGYTF. CDR3 nucleotide sequence: TGTGCCAGTAGTATAAGATTCGGTCCTAACTATGGCTACACCTTC.